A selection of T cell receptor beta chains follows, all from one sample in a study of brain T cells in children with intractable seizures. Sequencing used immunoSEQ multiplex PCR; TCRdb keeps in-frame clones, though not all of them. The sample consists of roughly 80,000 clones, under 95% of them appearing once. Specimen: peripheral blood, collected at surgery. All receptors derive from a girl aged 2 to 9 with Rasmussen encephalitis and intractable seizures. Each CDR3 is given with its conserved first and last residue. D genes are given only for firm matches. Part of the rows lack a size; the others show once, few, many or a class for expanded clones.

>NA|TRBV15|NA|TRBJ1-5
CATSRDPVDQPQHF
TGTGCCACCAGCAGAGACCCCGTCGATCAGCCCCAGCATTTT
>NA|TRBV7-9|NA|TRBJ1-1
CASSFQRQVSNTEAFF
TGTGCCAGCAGCTTCCAGAGACAGGTCTCGAACACTGAAGCTTTCTTT
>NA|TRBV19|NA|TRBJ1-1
CASSIIPRGPEAFF
TGTGCCAGTAGTATAATCCCCCGGGGGCCTGAAGCTTTCTTT
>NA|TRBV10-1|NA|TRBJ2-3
CASSGSGETDTQYF
TGCGCCAGCAGTGGGTCGGGTGAGACAGATACGCAGTATTTT
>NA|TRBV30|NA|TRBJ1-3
CAWSATDSGNTIYF
TGTGCCTGGAGTGCAACTGACTCTGGAAACACCATATATTTT
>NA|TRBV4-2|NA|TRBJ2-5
CASSQDYADQETQYF
TGTGCCAGCAGCCAAGACTATGCGGACCAAGAGACCCAGTACTTC
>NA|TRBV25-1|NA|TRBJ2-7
CASSALDEQYF
TGTGCCAGCAGTGCCCTGGACGAGCAGTACTTC
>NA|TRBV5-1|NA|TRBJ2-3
CASSYDQGTDTQYF
TGCGCCAGCAGTTACGACCAGGGCACAGATACGCAGTATTTT
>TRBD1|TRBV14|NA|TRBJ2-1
CASSQARPGQGHEQFF
TGTGCCAGCAGCCAAGCCAGACCGGGACAGGGCCATGAGCAGTTCTTC
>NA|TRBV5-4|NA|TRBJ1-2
CASFSRGGAPTNYGYTF
TGTGCCAGCTTTTCTAGGGGGGGAGCTCCTACTAACTATGGCTACACCTTC
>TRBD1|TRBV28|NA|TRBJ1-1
CASSSPGTGALNTEAFF
TGTGCCAGCAGTTCGCCCGGGACAGGGGCCTTGAACACTGAAGCTTTCTTT
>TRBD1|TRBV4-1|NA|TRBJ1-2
CASGIGQGAGYGYTF
TGCGCCAGCGGGATTGGACAGGGGGCCGGCTATGGCTACACCTTC
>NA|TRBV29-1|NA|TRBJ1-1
CSVERQAMNTEAFF
TGCAGCGTTGAGAGACAGGCCATGAACACTGAAGCTTTCTTT
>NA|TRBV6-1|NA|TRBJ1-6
CASSETGNYNSPLHF
TGTGCCAGCAGTGAAACAGGAAACTATAATTCACCCCTCCACTTT
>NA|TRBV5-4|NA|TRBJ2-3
CASSLQGGDTQYF
TGTGCCAGCAGCTTGCAGGGCGGAGATACGCAGTATTTT
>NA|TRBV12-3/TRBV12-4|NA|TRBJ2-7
CASSPHSSYEQYF
TGTGCCAGCAGCCCCCACTCCTCCTACGAGCAGTACTTC
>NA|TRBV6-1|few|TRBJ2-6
CASSAPPGLGSGANVLTF
TGTGCCAGCAGTGCTCCCCCGGGACTGGGCTCTGGGGCCAACGTCCTGACTTTC
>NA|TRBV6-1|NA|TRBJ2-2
CATREYSYLDPARELFF
TGTGCCACCAGAGAATACAGTTACTTGGACCCTGCCCGGGAGCTGTTTTTT
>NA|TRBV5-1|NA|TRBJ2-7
CASSPRDHFYEQYF
TGCGCCAGCTCACCTCGAGACCACTTCTACGAGCAGTACTTC
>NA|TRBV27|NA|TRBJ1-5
CASSRFQGGDQPQHF
TGTGCCAGCAGTAGGTTTCAAGGGGGGGATCAGCCCCAGCATTTT
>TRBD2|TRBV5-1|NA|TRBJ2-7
CASSLAPEWSGGYEQYF
TGCGCCAGCAGCTTGGCGCCCGAGTGGAGCGGGGGGTACGAGCAGTACTTC
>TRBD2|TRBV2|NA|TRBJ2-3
CASSPRLAGIDTQYF
TGTGCCAGCAGTCCTCGACTAGCGGGGATAGATACGCAGTATTTT
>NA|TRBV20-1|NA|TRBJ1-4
CSASRPLANEKLFF
TGCAGTGCTAGTAGGCCACTTGCTAATGAAAAACTGTTTTTT
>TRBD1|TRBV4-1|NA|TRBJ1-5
CASSQDRSRGHQPQHF
TGCGCCAGCAGCCAAGATCGTAGTAGGGGGCATCAGCCCCAGCATTTT
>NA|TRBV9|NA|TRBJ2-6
CASSEDAGANVLTF
TGTGCCAGCAGCGAGGACGCTGGGGCCAACGTCCTGACTTTC
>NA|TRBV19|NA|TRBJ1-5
CASSEAVYSNQPQHF
TGTGCCAGTAGTGAGGCAGTCTATAGCAATCAGCCCCAGCATTTT
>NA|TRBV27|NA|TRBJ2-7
CASSLSPGAHEQYF
TGTGCCAGCAGTTTATCGCCAGGGGCCCACGAGCAGTACTTC
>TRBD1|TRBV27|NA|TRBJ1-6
CASSPGQAGDSPLHF
TGTGCCAGCAGCCCGGGACAGGCCGGAGATTCACCCCTCCACTTT
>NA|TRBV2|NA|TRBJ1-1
CASSGGLGNTEAFF
TGTGCCAGCAGCGGAGGGTTGGGGAACACTGAAGCTTTCTTT
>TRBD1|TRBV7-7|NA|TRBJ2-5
CASSFAHMGQGVETQYF
TGTGCCAGCAGCTTCGCACACATGGGACAGGGGGTAGAGACCCAGTACTTC
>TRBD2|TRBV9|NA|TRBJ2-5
CASSAGTSGETQYF
TGTGCCAGCAGCGCAGGGACTAGCGGAGAGACCCAGTACTTC
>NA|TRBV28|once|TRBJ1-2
CASSSLLWQAKGGYTF
TGTGCCAGCAGTTCTCTCTTGTGGCAGGCGAAGGGTGGCTACACCTTC
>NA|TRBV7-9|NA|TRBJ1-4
CASSPWTDPKNFFF
TGTGCCAGCAGCCCTTGGACAGATCCGAAAAACTTTTTTTTT
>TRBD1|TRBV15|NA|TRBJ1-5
CATSRDRGSQPQHF
TGTGCCACCAGCAGAGACAGGGGGAGCCAGCCCCAGCATTTT
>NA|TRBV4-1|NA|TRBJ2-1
CASSFRWRDNEQFF
TGCGCCAGCAGCTTTCGATGGCGCGACAATGAGCAGTTCTTC
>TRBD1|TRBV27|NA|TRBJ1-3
CASSTGVAGNTIYF
TGTGCCAGCAGTACAGGGGTTGCTGGAAACACCATATATTTT
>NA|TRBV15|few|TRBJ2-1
CATSRVGSFSYNEQFF
TGTGCCACCAGCAGAGTGGGCAGCTTCTCCTACAATGAGCAGTTCTTC
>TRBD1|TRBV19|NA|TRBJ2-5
CASSFGTGGAETQYF
TGTGCCAGTAGTTTCGGGACAGGGGGCGCCGAGACCCAGTACTTC
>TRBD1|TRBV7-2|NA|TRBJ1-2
CASSGRHPGQGRNYGYTF
TGTGCCAGCAGTGGGAGGCACCCGGGACAGGGACGGAACTATGGCTACACCTTC
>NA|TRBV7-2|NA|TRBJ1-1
CASSLANRNTEAFF
TGTGCCAGCAGCTTAGCGAACAGAAACACTGAAGCTTTCTTT
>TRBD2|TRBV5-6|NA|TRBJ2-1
CASSLAAGSSYNEQFF
TGTGCCAGCAGCTTGGCAGCGGGGAGCTCCTACAATGAGCAGTTCTTC
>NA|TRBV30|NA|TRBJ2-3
CAWSQARDTQYF
TGTGCCTGGAGTCAGGCTAGGGATACGCAGTATTTT
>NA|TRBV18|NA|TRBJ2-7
CASSPTELDYEQYF
TGTGCCAGCTCACCGACAGAGCTAGACTACGAGCAGTACTTC
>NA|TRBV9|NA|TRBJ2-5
CASSVAPQETQYF
TGTGCCAGCAGCGTAGCCCCCCAAGAGACCCAGTACTTC
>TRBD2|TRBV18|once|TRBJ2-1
CASSAGVPYNEQFF
TGTGCCAGTTCGGCGGGAGTTCCCTACAATGAGCAGTTCTTC
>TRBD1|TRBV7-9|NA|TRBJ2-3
CASSSGTGRFLLGDTQYF
TGTGCCAGCAGCTCCGGGACAGGGCGATTTCTTCTAGGAGATACGCAGTATTTT
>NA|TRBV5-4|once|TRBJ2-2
CATHVVGAGELFF
TGTGCCACCCACGTCGTCGGGGCAGGGGAGCTGTTTTTT
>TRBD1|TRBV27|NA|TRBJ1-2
CASSRTGNYGYTF
TGTGCCAGCAGTCGGACAGGGAACTATGGCTACACCTTC
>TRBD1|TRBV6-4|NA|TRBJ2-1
CASSDKTGGYNEQFF
TGTGCCAGCAGTGATAAGACAGGGGGCTACAATGAGCAGTTCTTC
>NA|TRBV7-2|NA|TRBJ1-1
CASSSTAGATEAFF
TGTGCCAGCAGCTCCACAGCAGGGGCCACTGAAGCTTTCTTT
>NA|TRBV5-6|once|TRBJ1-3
CASSLGRQGPGNTIYF
TGTGCCAGCAGCTTGGGTAGGCAGGGCCCTGGAAACACCATATATTTT
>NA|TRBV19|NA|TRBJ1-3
CASTSGVFSGNTIYF
TGTGCCAGTACTTCCGGAGTGTTTTCTGGAAACACCATATATTTT
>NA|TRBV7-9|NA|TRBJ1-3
CASSLVGPPFGNTIYF
TGTGCCAGCAGCTTGGTGGGACCCCCCTTTGGAAACACCATATATTTT